This TCR beta chain was sequenced during a study of cytomegalovirus exposure and HLA in healthy donors. Germline V gives CDR1 SGDLS, CDR2 YYNGEE. V lost 0 bases, J lost 4 bases, and 3 bases stayed unmatched. CDR3 length equals 16 residues. PCR used 60 Vbeta primers and 13 Jbeta primers. Libraries were prepared by immunoSEQ multiplex PCR; TCRdb keeps only in-frame clonotypes and omits some of them. The sample yields under 150,000 clones, roughly 80% seen once. The chain recombines TRBV9 with TRBJ2-1; TRBD2 aligns across 11 bases. The sequencing sample was made of PBMCs. The clonotype comes from a woman aged 50 to 60 in good health and CMV-seropositive. Here the CDR3 DNA reads TGTGCCAGCAGCGTAGGGGGACTAGCGGCTTACAATGAGCAGTTCTTC. Its translation: CASSVGGLAAYNEQFF.